This T cell receptor (beta chain) is from a study of T cells after posttransplantation cyclophosphamide. Study-wide points: Later post-transplant blood repertoires were often dominated by donor CD8+ memory clones.

This clone was seen only a few times. Its antigen is not known. Peripheral blood was collected from the related graft donor on the marrow donation day. This CDR3 region has 16 residues. V was pared by 0 bases and J by 0 bases, with 4 bases of the junction left unmatched. Germline values: CDR1 MGHRA, CDR2 YSYEKL. Measured with immunoSEQ multiplex PCR; TCRdb has only the in-frame clones, and not every one. The specimen gives about 40,000 clones without singletons; the ten biggest hold approximately 4.9%. Sequences were obtained from PBMCs. The TCR originated in a woman aged 45-65 years in good health and a related stem cell transplant donor. The chain carries TRBV4-1 and TRBJ2-7; 8 nucleotides agree with TRBD1. CDR3 sequence reads: CASSQEDTGGSYEQYF. The CDR3 DNA is TGCGCCAGCAGCCAAGAAGACACAGGGGGCTCCTACGAGCAGTACTTC.